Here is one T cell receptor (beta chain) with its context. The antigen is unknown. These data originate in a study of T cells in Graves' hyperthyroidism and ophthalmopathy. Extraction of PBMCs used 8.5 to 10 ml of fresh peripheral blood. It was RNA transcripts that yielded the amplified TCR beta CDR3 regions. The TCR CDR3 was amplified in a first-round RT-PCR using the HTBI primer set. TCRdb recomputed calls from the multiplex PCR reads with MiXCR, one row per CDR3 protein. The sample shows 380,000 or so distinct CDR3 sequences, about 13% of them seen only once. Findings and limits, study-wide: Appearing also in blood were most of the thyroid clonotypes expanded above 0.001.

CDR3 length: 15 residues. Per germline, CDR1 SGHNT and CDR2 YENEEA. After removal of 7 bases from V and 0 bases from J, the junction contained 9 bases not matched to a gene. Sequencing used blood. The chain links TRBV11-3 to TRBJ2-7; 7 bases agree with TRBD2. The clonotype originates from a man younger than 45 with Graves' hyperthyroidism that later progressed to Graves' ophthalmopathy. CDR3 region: CASKPGGGSSYEQYF. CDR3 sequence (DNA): TGTGCCAGCAAACCTGGGGGGGGGAGCTCCTACGAGCAGTACTTC. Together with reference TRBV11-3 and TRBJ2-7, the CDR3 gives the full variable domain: EAGVVQSPRYKIIEKKQPVAFWCNPISGHNTLYWYLQNLGQGPELLIRYENEEAVDDSQLPKDRFSAERLKGVDSTLKIQPAELGDSAVYLCASKPGGGSSYEQYFGPGTRLTVT.